Listed below are T cell receptor beta chains from one sample, sequenced in a study of blood T cell repertoires in COVID-19. Profiled with immunoSEQ multiplex PCR; TCRdb holds only in-frame clones, not every one. The top ten clones hold approximately 7.6% of a sample with fewer than 200,000 clones, over 80% of them seen once. The sequenced sample was peripheral blood. The receptors come from a woman over 75 with COVID-19, enrolled during active disease. CDR3s include the opening cysteine and the closing phenylalanine or tryptophan. Each record gives: D gene, V gene, clone size, J gene, CDR3 protein, CDR3 DNA. A D gene is named only where the DNA matches it firmly. Clone size appears in some rows only: once, few, many, or a class for an expanded clone.

d_call: TRBD1; v_call: TRBV4-1; clone_size: -; j_call: TRBJ1-2; cdr3_aa: CASSQATRQGVGGYTF; cdr3_nt: TGCGCCAGCAGCCAGGCCACCCGACAGGGGGTAGGGGGCTACACCTTC
d_call: -; v_call: TRBV4-1; clone_size: -; j_call: TRBJ1-4; cdr3_aa: CASSQGRLSGDEKLFF; cdr3_nt: TGCGCCAGCAGCCAAGGGAGGTTGTCTGGAGATGAAAAACTGTTTTTT
d_call: -; v_call: TRBV18; clone_size: -; j_call: TRBJ2-1; cdr3_aa: CASSQRAGHSYNEQFF; cdr3_nt: TGTGCCAGCTCACAGAGAGCGGGACATTCCTACAATGAGCAGTTCTTC
d_call: TRBD1; v_call: TRBV2; clone_size: -; j_call: TRBJ2-1; cdr3_aa: CASSAPGQGSYNEQFF; cdr3_nt: TGTGCCAGCAGTGCACCGGGACAGGGCTCCTACAATGAGCAGTTCTTC
d_call: TRBD1; v_call: TRBV5-4; clone_size: -; j_call: TRBJ1-2; cdr3_aa: CASSSPGQGYGYTF; cdr3_nt: TGTGCCAGCAGCTCGCCGGGACAGGGCTACGGCTACACCTTC
d_call: -; v_call: TRBV3-1/TRBV3-2; clone_size: -; j_call: TRBJ2-6; cdr3_aa: CASSQTATSRANVLTF; cdr3_nt: TGTGCCAGCAGCCAAACTGCTACCTCTCGGGCCAACGTCCTGACTTTC
d_call: TRBD1; v_call: TRBV19; clone_size: -; j_call: TRBJ1-5; cdr3_aa: CASSRRVQGAGQPQHF; cdr3_nt: TGTGCCAGTAGTAGGCGTGTTCAGGGGGCTGGACAGCCCCAGCATTTT
d_call: -; v_call: TRBV2; clone_size: -; j_call: TRBJ1-5; cdr3_aa: CASGWRNQPQHF; cdr3_nt: TGTGCCAGTGGGTGGAGGAATCAGCCCCAGCATTTT
d_call: -; v_call: TRBV7-9; clone_size: -; j_call: TRBJ1-3; cdr3_aa: CASSTSFRGGNTIYF; cdr3_nt: TGTGCCAGCAGCACCTCTTTCAGGGGTGGAAACACCATATATTTT
d_call: TRBD1; v_call: TRBV6-6; clone_size: -; j_call: TRBJ1-1; cdr3_aa: CASSHRDRGPFF; cdr3_nt: TGTGCCAGCAGCCACAGGGACAGGGGCCCTTTCTTT
d_call: -; v_call: TRBV5-1; clone_size: -; j_call: TRBJ2-5; cdr3_aa: CASRPTGIQETQYF; cdr3_nt: TGCGCCAGCAGGCCTACAGGGATCCAAGAGACCCAGTACTTC
d_call: TRBD1; v_call: TRBV19; clone_size: few; j_call: TRBJ1-5; cdr3_aa: CASSTRQGGVGQPQHF; cdr3_nt: TGTGCCAGTAGTACCCGACAGGGGGGAGTAGGTCAGCCCCAGCATTTT
d_call: -; v_call: TRBV19; clone_size: -; j_call: TRBJ1-6; cdr3_aa: CASSIRAGTPELSPLHF; cdr3_nt: TGTGCCAGTAGTATAAGGGCCGGGACTCCGGAGCTTTCACCCCTCCACTTT
d_call: -; v_call: TRBV5-1; clone_size: -; j_call: TRBJ1-3; cdr3_aa: CASRSFRGGNSGNTIYF; cdr3_nt: TGCGCCAGCAGGAGCTTTAGGGGCGGCAACTCTGGAAACACCATATATTTT
d_call: TRBD2; v_call: TRBV5-1; clone_size: -; j_call: TRBJ2-3; cdr3_aa: CASSGRGGYTDTQYF; cdr3_nt: TGCGCCAGCAGCGGACGGGGGGGCTACACAGATACGCAGTATTTT
d_call: -; v_call: TRBV28; clone_size: -; j_call: TRBJ2-5; cdr3_aa: CASRKGETQYF; cdr3_nt: TGTGCCAGCAGGAAGGGGGAGACCCAGTACTTC
d_call: -; v_call: TRBV7-3; clone_size: -; j_call: TRBJ1-2; cdr3_aa: CASSLGQHYGYTF; cdr3_nt: TGTGCCAGCAGCTTAGGACAGCACTATGGCTACACCTTC
d_call: -; v_call: TRBV6-5; clone_size: -; j_call: TRBJ2-7; cdr3_aa: CASRRGSYEQYF; cdr3_nt: TGTGCCAGCAGAAGGGGCTCCTACGAGCAGTACTTC
d_call: -; v_call: TRBV5-1; clone_size: once; j_call: TRBJ1-6; cdr3_aa: CASSLGGLSIDNSPLHF; cdr3_nt: TGCGCCAGCAGCTTGGGGGGCCTCAGCATCGATAATTCACCCCTCCACTTT
d_call: -; v_call: TRBV9; clone_size: once; j_call: TRBJ1-1; cdr3_aa: CASSVALNTEAFF; cdr3_nt: TGTGCCAGCAGCGTAGCGTTGAACACTGAAGCTTTCTTT
d_call: TRBD2; v_call: TRBV12-5; clone_size: -; j_call: TRBJ2-1; cdr3_aa: CASGLRLAGDHNEQFF; cdr3_nt: TGTGCTAGTGGTTTGCGACTAGCGGGGGACCACAATGAGCAGTTCTTC
d_call: -; v_call: TRBV29-1; clone_size: -; j_call: TRBJ1-1; cdr3_aa: CSVGWSTEAFF; cdr3_nt: TGCAGCGTTGGGTGGAGCACTGAAGCTTTCTTT
d_call: TRBD1; v_call: TRBV3-1/TRBV3-2; clone_size: few; j_call: TRBJ1-1; cdr3_aa: CASRDRGGGTEAFF; cdr3_nt: TGTGCCAGCAGGGACAGGGGTGGGGGGACTGAAGCTTTCTTT
d_call: TRBD1; v_call: TRBV29-1; clone_size: -; j_call: TRBJ2-3; cdr3_aa: CSGWTGGPTDTQYF; cdr3_nt: TGCAGCGGCTGGACAGGGGGCCCCACAGATACGCAGTATTTT
d_call: -; v_call: TRBV5-4; clone_size: once; j_call: TRBJ1-5; cdr3_aa: CASSYQGSNQPQHF; cdr3_nt: TGTGCCAGCAGCTATCAGGGATCCAATCAGCCCCAGCATTTT
d_call: -; v_call: TRBV7-8; clone_size: -; j_call: TRBJ2-1; cdr3_aa: CASSLGHRNEQFF; cdr3_nt: TGTGCCAGCAGCTTAGGGCACCGCAATGAGCAGTTCTTC
d_call: -; v_call: TRBV5-1; clone_size: -; j_call: TRBJ1-1; cdr3_aa: CASSPQGGTEAFF; cdr3_nt: TGCGCCAGCAGCCCCCAGGGTGGCACTGAAGCTTTCTTT
d_call: -; v_call: TRBV5-5; clone_size: -; j_call: TRBJ2-2; cdr3_aa: CASSLGISEGTGELFF; cdr3_nt: TGTGCCAGCAGCTTGGGTATTAGCGAAGGCACCGGGGAGCTGTTTTTT
d_call: TRBD1; v_call: TRBV28; clone_size: -; j_call: TRBJ2-7; cdr3_aa: CASSFLGQGWTYEQYF; cdr3_nt: TGTGCCAGCAGTTTCTTGGGACAGGGATGGACCTACGAGCAGTACTTC